Many counts were recorded for the clone carrying this TCR beta chain. What it binds is unknown. The read ends 3 residues before the CDR3 terminus; that terminus is restored from the germline J gene. This specimen belongs to a study of T cell clonality in common variable immunodeficiency. Study outcomes and limitations: The cause of increased CVID clonality remains unclear without subpopulation sequencing. Patient heterogeneity in the CVID cohort limited correlations between repertoire features and clinical complications. CVID subjects had higher TCRbeta clonality than healthy controls, most marked in about a third. Fewer deletions and N-nucleotide insertions were reportedly seen in common variable immunodeficiency TCR beta sequences.

The CDR3 has 11 residues. Germline CDR1 reads DFQATT; CDR2 reads SNEGSKA (reference sequence). Trimming stripped 3 bases from V and 8 bases from J, with 7 bases between. The table came from immunoSEQ multiplex PCR; TCRdb's copy has only in-frame clones and leaves some out. The sample includes 80,000 or so clones, none of them occurring once. The clonotype was recovered from a person aged 18 to 75 in good health. The sample taken for sequencing was peripheral blood mononuclear cells. J is TRBJ2-2 and V is TRBV20-1; D gene ambiguous. The CDR3 region is CSASLMGELFF. The CDR3 bases that were read are TGCAGTGCTAGTTTAATGGGGGAG.